These T cell receptor beta chains were read from a single sample in a study of identical twins. One entry per CDR3 protein results from TCRdb running MiXCR on the 5' RACE reads. Found here are around 960,000 distinct CDR3 sequences, 12% of them singletons; the top ten hold around 1.6%. The same data also contributed to another study, on yellow fever vaccine responses in identical twins.

Source material: PBMCs. The receptors originated from a woman between 18 and 29 years old in good health. Both conserved end residues are part of each CDR3. The D gene is left open where the match is weak. Size values are once, few and many counts, or a class for expanded clones, and some rows have none.

D: .; J: TRBJ2-3; size: many; V: TRBV11-2; CDR3: CASSQNALWDIPTDTQYF; DNA: TGTGCCAGCAGCCAGAACGCCTTATGGGACATCCCCACAGATACGCAGTATTTT
D: .; J: TRBJ2-7; size: few; V: TRBV6-2/TRBV6-3; CDR3: CASSYNRQSSYEQYF; DNA: TGTGCCAGCAGCTACAATCGACAGAGCTCCTACGAGCAGTACTTC
D: TRBD2; J: TRBJ2-1; size: many; V: TRBV20-1; CDR3: CSARQSQGLAEEQFF; DNA: TGCAGTGCTAGACAAAGCCAGGGACTAGCGGAAGAGCAGTTCTTC
D: .; J: TRBJ2-6; size: few; V: TRBV20-1; CDR3: CSANPPDWPVVGANVLTF; DNA: TGCAGTGCTAATCCCCCGGACTGGCCTGTGGTTGGGGCCAACGTCCTGACTTTC
D: .; J: TRBJ2-1; size: .; V: TRBV24-1; CDR3: CATSDAPGPTYNEQFF; DNA: TGTGCCACCAGTGATGCCCCGGGGCCTACCTACAATGAGCAGTTCTTC
D: TRBD1; J: TRBJ1-2; size: .; V: TRBV7-9; CDR3: CASSLADRGRGGYTF; DNA: TGTGCCAGCAGCTTAGCCGACAGGGGGCGCGGTGGCTACACCTTC
D: .; J: TRBJ1-2; size: .; V: TRBV2; CDR3: CASSAPQFYGYTF; DNA: TGTGCCAGCAGTGCCCCACAGTTCTATGGCTACACCTTC
D: TRBD2; J: TRBJ2-7; size: few; V: TRBV20-1; CDR3: CSATISGRFGNEQYF; DNA: TGCAGTGCAACCATTAGCGGGAGATTCGGAAACGAGCAGTACTTC
D: .; J: TRBJ1-4; size: .; V: TRBV12-5; CDR3: CASGLAPGGLEKLFF; DNA: TGTGCTAGTGGTTTGGCCCCTGGGGGTCTCGAAAAACTGTTTTTT
D: .; J: TRBJ2-1; size: few; V: TRBV20-1; CDR3: CSARDSGGVYNEQFF; DNA: TGCAGTGCTAGAGATTCGGGCGGGGTCTACAATGAGCAGTTCTTC
D: .; J: TRBJ2-7; size: .; V: TRBV5-1; CDR3: CASSPGGSGAAYEQYF; DNA: TGCGCCAGCAGCCCAGGGGGTAGCGGGGCCGCCTACGAGCAGTACTTC
D: TRBD2; J: TRBJ2-2; size: few; V: TRBV6-1; CDR3: CASRGGSSGRGTGELFF; DNA: TGTGCCAGCAGGGGTGGGTCGAGCGGGAGAGGGACCGGGGAGCTGTTTTTT
D: .; J: TRBJ2-3; size: .; V: TRBV15; CDR3: CAHTGQEGTDTQYF; DNA: TGTGCCCACACCGGGCAGGAAGGAACAGATACGCAGTATTTT
D: .; J: TRBJ1-1; size: few; V: TRBV4-2; CDR3: CASSQDGWEGRSTEAFF; DNA: TGTGCCAGCAGCCAAGATGGGTGGGAGGGGAGGAGCACTGAAGCTTTCTTT
D: .; J: TRBJ1-1; size: .; V: TRBV2; CDR3: CASTPGVRAEAFF; DNA: TGTGCCAGCACTCCCGGAGTTAGGGCTGAAGCTTTCTTT
D: .; J: TRBJ1-5; size: .; V: TRBV20-1; CDR3: CSAPSGGNQPQHF; DNA: TGCAGTGCTCCCTCCGGGGGCAATCAGCCCCAGCATTTT
D: TRBD2; J: TRBJ2-3; size: .; V: TRBV24-1; CDR3: CATSDATGTSGGTDTQYF; DNA: TGTGCCACCAGTGATGCCACCGGGACTAGCGGGGGCACAGATACGCAGTATTTT
D: TRBD1; J: TRBJ2-7; size: .; V: TRBV7-2; CDR3: CASSLAGGQGVPYEQYF; DNA: TGTGCCAGCAGCTTAGCTGGGGGACAGGGGGTTCCTTACGAGCAGTACTTC
D: TRBD2; J: TRBJ2-2; size: few; V: TRBV5-1; CDR3: CASSHGLAGTNTGELFF; DNA: TGCGCCAGCAGCCACGGACTAGCGGGGACGAACACCGGGGAGCTGTTTTTT
D: .; J: TRBJ2-7; size: many; V: TRBV28; CDR3: CASSLEGYEQYF; DNA: TGTGCCAGCAGTTTAGAGGGCTACGAGCAGTACTTC